Each of the 24 T cell receptor beta chains below was sequenced from the same sample in a study of blood T cells in healthy people across ages. The second PCR ran 7 to 11 cycles with a sample-barcoded 5' primer and J-beta primers. TCRdb ran MiXCR on the 5' RACE reads and lists one entry per CDR3 protein. The sample carries fewer than 1.5 million distinct CDR3 sequences, 40% to 50% recorded once. The specimen was blood. Receptor source: a woman younger than 35 in good health.

As regards this clonotype: A clone one base away is much larger, so this may be a read error. The rearrangement links TRBV6-5 to TRBJ1-2, with 7 bases that match TRBD1. The CDR3 consists of 13 residues. The germline gives CDR1 MNHEY, CDR2 SVGAGI. V shed 6 bases, J shed 2 bases, and the junction held 3 bases outside the gene matches. CDR3 protein: CASRSQGNYGYTF. The CDR3 DNA reads as TGTGCCAGCAGGTCACAGGGGAACTATGGCTACACCTTC.

The rearrangement uses TRBV2 and TRBJ2-7; a possible D gene is TRBD2 (6 bases). The CDR3 extends over 14 amino acids. With 6 bases removed from V and 4 bases from J, the gap between germline ends came to 16 bases. Germline V gene lookup returns CDR1 SNHLY and CDR2 FYNNEI. The CDR3 here is CASRVWTGRYEQYF. Here the CDR3 DNA reads TGTGCCAGCAGGGTTTGGACGGGGAGGTACGAGCAGTACTTC.

The table lists this clonotype with a count of one. V and J are TRBV6-5 and TRBJ2-5; tentatively, D is TRBD1 or TRBD2 (5 bases each). Germline V gene sequence: CDR1 MNHEY, CDR2 SVGAGI. The CDR3 is 14 amino acids. V was cut by 7 bases and J by 11 bases, with 23 bases left in between. As DNA, the CDR3 is TGTGCCAGCAAACGGGGCGAGCTACGGGGAGAGCAGTACTTC. It translates to CASKRGELRGEQYF.

The rearrangement uses TRBV29-1 and TRBJ2-1, with a weak D call TRBD1 (5 bases). The last part of the DNA fits TRBJ2-7 better; the J call may be wrong. The CDR3 runs 13 residues. Germline CDR1 is SQVTM and CDR2 is ANQGSEA. The CDR3 DNA follows: TGCAGCGTTGAGGGCAGGGTATACAATGAGCAGTACTTC. Residues: CSVEGRVYNEQYF.

This clonotype has only a few counts. Here the CDR3 reads CASSARLASSYEQYF. DNA of the CDR3: TGTGCCAGCAGCGCCAGACTGGCGAGCTCCTACGAGCAGTACTTC. The chain combines TRBV6-1 with TRBJ2-7; D ambiguous. The CDR3 has 15 residues. Deletions cut 6 bases from V and 0 bases from J, with 15 bases between. From germline, CDR1 is MNHNS and CDR2 SASEGT.

V is TRBV20-1 and J is TRBJ2-1; 10 nucleotides line up with TRBD2. V was pared by 5 bases and J by 9 bases, with 16 bases of the junction left unmatched. Germline values: CDR1 DFQATT, CDR2 SNEGSKA (reference sequence). The CDR3 extends over 16 amino acids. The CDR3 loop reads CSASIPASGGSGEQFF. CDR3 DNA: TGCAGTGCTTCTATACCTGCTAGCGGGGGAAGTGGTGAGCAGTTCTTC.

This rearrangement joins TRBV7-9 to TRBJ2-1; 10 bases match TRBD2. The length of the CDR3 is 12 residues. V lost 6 bases to trimming and J lost 14 bases; unmatched junction nucleotides: 7. Germline values: CDR1 SEHNR, CDR2 FQNEAQ (reference sequence). This CDR3 is CASSHSSGSEFF. The CDR3 DNA is TGTGCCAGCAGTCACTCTAGCGGGAGCGAGTTCTTC.

The gene calls are TRBV5-1 and TRBJ2-5; the D gene is possibly TRBD1 (5 bases). The CDR3 is 14 amino acids. Germline-derived CDR1 and CDR2 are SGHRS and YFSETQ. The V end was cut by 6 bases, the J end by 5 bases, with 17 bases between. CDR3 protein: CASIGQGVRETQYF. CDR3 sequence (DNA): TGCGCCAGCATAGGGCAGGGCGTGAGGGAGACCCAGTACTTC.

This rearrangement joins TRBV5-1 to TRBJ2-7, with 10 bases lining up with TRBD1. In germline, CDR1 is SGHRS, CDR2 YFSETQ. Trimming took 0 bases from V and 0 from J; bases not matched to a gene: 18. The CDR3 extends over 21 amino acids. This CDR3 is CASSLGRFRDRGPPSSYEQYF. The CDR3 coding sequence is TGCGCCAGCAGCTTGGGCCGTTTCCGGGACAGGGGACCACCCAGCTCCTACGAGCAGTACTTC.

This clonotype was counted a few times. V is TRBV6-1 and J is TRBJ2-5; possible D gene TRBD2, 5 bases. V lost 4 bases to trimming and J lost 10 bases, with 22 bases between them. Germline values: CDR1 MNHNS, CDR2 SASEGT. This CDR3 is built from 15 residues. CDR3 protein: CASSARHPAIGDQYF. DNA of the CDR3: TGTGCCAGCAGTGCTCGACACCCGGCCATCGGGGACCAGTACTTC.

The chain is built from TRBV27 and TRBJ2-7; D ambiguous. This CDR3 has 12 amino acids. The germline gives CDR1 MNHEY, CDR2 SMNVEV (reference sequence). V lost 8 bases and J 7 bases, leaving 15 bases between the germline ends. CDR3 region: CASWAANHEQYF. In DNA form, the CDR3 reads TGTGCCAGCTGGGCGGCCAACCATGAGCAGTACTTC.

The chain carries TRBV18 and TRBJ1-5; a weak D match, TRBD1 (5 bases). From germline, CDR1 is KGHSH and CDR2 LQKENI. The V end was cut by 2 bases, the J end by 8 bases, with 22 bases between. CDR3 length equals 17 residues. CDR3 nucleotide sequence: TGTGCCAGCTCACCAACTAGGGACGGGCGATTGGGGGAGCCCCAGCATTTT. The encoded protein is CASSPTRDGRLGEPQHF.

The gene calls are TRBV28 and TRBJ1-2; the match to TRBD1 covers 8 bases. The CDR3 totals 12 residues. Germline loops: CDR1 MDHEN, CDR2 SYDVKM. V was pared by 8 bases and J by 8 bases, with 7 bases of the junction left unmatched. This chain's CDR3 is CASGVTGEGYTF. CDR3 sequence (DNA): TGTGCCAGCGGGGTGACAGGGGAGGGCTACACCTTC.

The chain has TRBV10-3 and TRBJ2-7, with 14 positions matching TRBD2. Losses at the gene ends were 5 bases for V and 2 bases for J; bases not matched to a gene: 5. The CDR3 contains 16 residues. Germline V CDR1 and CDR2: ENHRY, SYGVKD. Here the CDR3 DNA reads TGTGCCATCAGTACCGGGACTAGCGGGGGCACCTACGAGCAGTACTTC. Protein sequence: CAISTGTSGGTYEQYF.

V gene TRBV12-3 or TRBV12-4 combines with J gene TRBJ2-7, with TRBD2 matching 14 bases. Gene TRBJ2-5 matches the end of the DNA better, so the J call may be wrong. The CDR3 loop spans 18 amino acids. CDR3 region: CASSSRLAGGLDQETQYF. In DNA form, the CDR3 reads TGTGCCAGCAGTTCCCGACTAGCGGGGGGGCTCGATCAAGAGACCCAGTACTTC.

A remark on this clonotype: Given a much more abundant clone one base away, this may be a read error. V usage is TRBV7-2 and J usage is TRBJ1-1; no clear D gene. Germline V gene sequence: CDR1 SGHTA, CDR2 FQGNSA. The germline V and J ends were trimmed by 4 bases and 1 base, with 7 bases remaining between them. The CDR3 consists of 13 residues. The CDR3 sequence: CASSSERNTEAFF. The CDR3 bases are TGTGCCAGCAGCTCGGAGAGGAACACTGAAGCTTTCTTT.

The CDR3: CASSLAMTGGSGELFF. CDR3 sequence (DNA): TGTGCCAGCAGCTTGGCCATGACAGGGGGCAGCGGGGAGCTGTTTTTT. The chain combines TRBV11-2 with TRBJ2-2; the match to TRBD1 covers 10 bases. This CDR3 contains 16 residues. Germline CDR1 and CDR2: SGHAT and FQNNGV. V gave up 3 bases and J gave up 7 bases; unmatched junction bases: 8. The entire variable domain, with the rest obtained from reference TRBV11-2 and TRBJ2-2, is as follows: EAGVAQSPRYKIIEKRQSVAFWCNPISGHATLYWYQQILGQGPKLLIQFQNNGVVDDSQLPKDRFSAERLKGVDSTLKIQPAKLEDSAVYLCASSLAMTGGSGELFFGEGSRLTVL.

The rearrangement joins TRBV9 to TRBJ2-1; TRBD2 agrees at 12 bases. In germline, CDR1 is SGDLS, CDR2 YYNGEE. The CDR3 sequence is 16 residues long. With V trimmed by 4 bases and J by 7 bases, 9 bases remained unmatched. The CDR3 loop reads CASSSVTSGSFNEQFF. CDR3 nucleotides: TGTGCCAGCAGCTCCGTGACTAGCGGGAGTTTTAATGAGCAGTTCTTC.

The chain employs TRBV12-3 or TRBV12-4 and TRBJ2-1; 13 nucleotides agree with TRBD2. V lost 5 bases, J lost 5 bases, and 6 bases stayed unmatched. The CDR3 contains 16 residues. CDR3 DNA sequence: TGTGCCAGCAGTGGATCGGGACTAGCGGGAAACAATGAGCAGTTCTTC. This codes for CASSGSGLAGNNEQFF.

This clonotype was recorded once. V usage is TRBV29-1 and J usage is TRBJ1-2; 7 nucleotides match TRBD1. From germline, CDR1 is SQVTM and CDR2 ANQGSEA. CDR3 length: 12 amino acids. Losses at the gene ends were 7 bases for V and 7 bases for J; bases not matched to a gene: 9. The DNA for the CDR3 is TGCAGCGCCGAGGGACAGACAATTGGCTACACCTTC. Translation gives CSAEGQTIGYTF.

In DNA, the CDR3 is TGCGCCAGCGGCCGGGACCAGGGTTATGAGCAGTTCTTC. It yields the protein CASGRDQGYEQFF. The chain employs TRBV4-1 and TRBJ2-1; the D call may be TRBD1 or TRBD2 (5 bases each). CDR1 and CDR2 (germline): MGHRA, YSYEKL. V shed 8 bases and J shed 8 bases, with 16 bases lying between them. There are 13 residues in the CDR3.

This clonotype has only a few counts. The chain recombines TRBV12-3 or TRBV12-4 with TRBJ2-7, with 9 bases fitting TRBD1. With 5 bases clipped from V and 5 bases from J, the junction kept 10 bases outside the gene matches. CDR3 length equals 15 residues. The CDR3: CASSPRTGVPNEQYF. As DNA, the CDR3 is TGTGCCAGCAGTCCTAGGACAGGGGTTCCCAACGAGCAGTACTTC.

CDR3 sequence: CSARAGGGGANYNEQFF. As DNA, the CDR3 is TGCAGTGCTAGAGCAGGGGGTGGAGGGGCAAACTACAATGAGCAGTTCTTC. V gene TRBV20-1 combines with J gene TRBJ2-1; maybe TRBD1 (7 bases). This CDR3 spans 17 amino acids. Between the trimmed V and J ends, which lost 1 base and 3 bases, there was a span of 19 bases. Germline assignment: CDR1 DFQATT and CDR2 SNEGSKA (reference sequence).

This chain uses TRBV27 with TRBJ2-7; TRBD1 matches 8 bases. The V gene's germline CDR1 is MNHEY and CDR2 SMNVEV (reference sequence). The CDR3 length is 16 residues. V gave up 8 bases and J gave up 7 bases; unmatched junction bases: 19. This CDR3 is CASCLDRGLPYNEQYF. In nucleotides, the CDR3 is TGTGCCAGCTGCCTCGACAGGGGACTGCCCTACAATGAGCAGTACTTC.